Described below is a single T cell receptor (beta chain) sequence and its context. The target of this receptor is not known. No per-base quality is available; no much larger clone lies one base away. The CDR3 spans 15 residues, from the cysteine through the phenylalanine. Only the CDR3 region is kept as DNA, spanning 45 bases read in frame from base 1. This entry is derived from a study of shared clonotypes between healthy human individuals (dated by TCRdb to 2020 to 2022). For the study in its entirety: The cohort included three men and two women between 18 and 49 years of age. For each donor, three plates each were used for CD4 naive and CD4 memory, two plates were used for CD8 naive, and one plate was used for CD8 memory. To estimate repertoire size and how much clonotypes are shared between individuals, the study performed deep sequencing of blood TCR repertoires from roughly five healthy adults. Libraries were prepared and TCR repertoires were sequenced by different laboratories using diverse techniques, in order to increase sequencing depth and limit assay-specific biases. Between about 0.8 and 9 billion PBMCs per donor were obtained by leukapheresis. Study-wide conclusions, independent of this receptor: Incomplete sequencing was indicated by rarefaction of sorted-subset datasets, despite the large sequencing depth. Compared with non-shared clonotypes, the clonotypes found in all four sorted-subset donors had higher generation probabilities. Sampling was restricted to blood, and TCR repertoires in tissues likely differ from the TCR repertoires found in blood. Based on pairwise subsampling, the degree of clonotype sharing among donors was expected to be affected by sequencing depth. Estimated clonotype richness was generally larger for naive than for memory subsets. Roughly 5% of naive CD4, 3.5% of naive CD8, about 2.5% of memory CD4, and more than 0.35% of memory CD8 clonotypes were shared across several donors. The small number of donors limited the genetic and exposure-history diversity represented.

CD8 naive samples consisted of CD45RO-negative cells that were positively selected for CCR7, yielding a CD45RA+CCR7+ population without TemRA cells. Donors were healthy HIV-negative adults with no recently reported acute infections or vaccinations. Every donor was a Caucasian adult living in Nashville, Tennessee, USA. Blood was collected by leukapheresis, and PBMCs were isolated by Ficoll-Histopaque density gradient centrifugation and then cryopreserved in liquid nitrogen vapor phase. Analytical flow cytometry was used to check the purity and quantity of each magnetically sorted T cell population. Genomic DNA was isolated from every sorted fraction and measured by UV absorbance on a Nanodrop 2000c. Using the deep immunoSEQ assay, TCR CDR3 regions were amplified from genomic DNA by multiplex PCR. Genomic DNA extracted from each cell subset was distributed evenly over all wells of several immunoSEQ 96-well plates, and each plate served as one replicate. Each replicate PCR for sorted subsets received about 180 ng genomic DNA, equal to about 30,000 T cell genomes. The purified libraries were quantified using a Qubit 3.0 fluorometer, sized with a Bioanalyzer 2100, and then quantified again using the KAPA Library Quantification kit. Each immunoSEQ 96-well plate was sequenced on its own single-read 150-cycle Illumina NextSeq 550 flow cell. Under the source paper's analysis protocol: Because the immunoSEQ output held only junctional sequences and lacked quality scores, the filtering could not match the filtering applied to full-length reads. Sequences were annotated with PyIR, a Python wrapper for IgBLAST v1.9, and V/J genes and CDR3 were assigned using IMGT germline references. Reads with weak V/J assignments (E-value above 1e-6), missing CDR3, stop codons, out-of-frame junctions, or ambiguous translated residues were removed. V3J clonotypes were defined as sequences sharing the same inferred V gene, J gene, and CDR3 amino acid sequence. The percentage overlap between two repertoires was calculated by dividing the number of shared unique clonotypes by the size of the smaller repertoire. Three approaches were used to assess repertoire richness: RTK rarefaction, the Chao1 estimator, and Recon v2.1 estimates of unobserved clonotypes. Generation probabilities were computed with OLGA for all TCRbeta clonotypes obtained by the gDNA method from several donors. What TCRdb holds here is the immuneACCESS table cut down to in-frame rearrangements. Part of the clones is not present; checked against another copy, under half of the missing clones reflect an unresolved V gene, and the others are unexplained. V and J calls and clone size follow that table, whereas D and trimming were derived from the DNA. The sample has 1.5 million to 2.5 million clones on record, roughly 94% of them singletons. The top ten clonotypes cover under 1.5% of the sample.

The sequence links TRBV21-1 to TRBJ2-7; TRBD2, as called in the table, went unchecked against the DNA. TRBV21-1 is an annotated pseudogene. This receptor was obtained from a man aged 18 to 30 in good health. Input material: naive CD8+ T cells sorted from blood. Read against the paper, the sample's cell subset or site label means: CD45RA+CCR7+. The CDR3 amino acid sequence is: CARNVSGGASYEQYF. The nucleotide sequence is TGTGCCAGAAACGTTAGCGGGGGGGCATCCTACGAGCAGTACTTC.